What follows describes a single T cell receptor (beta chain). Which antigen it targets is not known. Base qualities are not at hand, and no much larger clone is one base apart. The data stem from a study of blood T cell repertoires in COVID-19 (dated by TCRdb to the early 2020s). About the study as a whole: Collaborator samples came from the United States, Italy and Spain and covered acute and convalescent phases of COVID-19. The material from the prospective study consisted of cDNA or gDNA derived from T cells, B-cell-depleted T cells, or PBMCs. The dataset comprised deeply sampled blood TCRbeta repertoires from subjects exposed to, actively infected with, or recovered from COVID-19. The repertoires were released in a freely available public database meant as a resource for research on the immune response to SARS-CoV-2. The samples were drawn from two sources: the first 160 participants of the ongoing ImmuneRACE study, and some 1,300 subjects contributed by 6 global collaborators. The sample metadata nearly always contained a de-identified subject ID, COVID-19 status, age in years and sex. Where available, HLA class I and class II types were obtained from metadata supplied by the sample provider rather than from assay-based typing. The research as a whole found: Clinical and demographic metadata were provided uncurated, with the amount varying by source and participant.

The germline ends are 29 bases apart after V is trimmed by 3 bases and J by 4 bases. Counted from cysteine to phenylalanine, this CDR3 has 20 amino acids. Just CDR3 DNA is preserved here, 60 bases in frame from base 1. CDR1 and CDR2 were assigned from the germline V gene as SNHLY and FYNNEI. Collaborating institutions collected whole blood in K2EDTA tubes following their own protocols. For TCRbeta analysis, collaborator samples were shipped as frozen whole blood, as isolated PBMCs, or as DNA extracted from either sample type. TCRbeta CDR3 regions were amplified from genomic DNA by means of the immunoSEQ Assay, a bias-controlled multiplex PCR. Under the source paper's analysis protocol: Nucleated cell counts per sample were estimated from amplification of reference gene primers within the assay. Sequence reads were collapsed and filtered to measure the absolute abundance of every unique TCRbeta CDR3 rearrangement. For each sample, productive Simpson clonality was calculated as the square root of Simpson's diversity index over productive rearrangements. TCRdb obtained this table from immuneACCESS and retained in-frame rearrangements with V and J assigned. These tables miss some clones; where compared with another copy, unresolved V genes account for less than half of the shortfall, and the remainder is unexplained. The V and J calls and clone size come from that table; D and trimming were worked out from the DNA. Recorded for this sample are about 210,000 clones; about nine tenths of them occurred a single time. The top ten clones comprise about 4.8% of the sample.

The chain links TRBV2 with TRBJ2-3; the D gene is perhaps TRBD1, on 6 matching bases. The sequence was obtained from a woman between 40 and 55 years old with acute or convalescent COVID-19. Sequenced material: peripheral blood. The bases read TGTGCCAGCAGTGATCCGACCGCTGGAGTTAGAGGTAAGGGGGCAGATACGCAGTATTTT. This sequence encodes CASSDPTAGVRGKGADTQYF. The reference TRBV2 and TRBJ2-3 proteins fill in what lies around the CDR3, so the full variable domain reads EPEVTQTPSHQVTQMGQEVILRCVPISNHLYFYWYRQILGQKVEFLVSFYNNEISEKSEIFDDQFSVERPDGSNFTLKIRSTKLEDSAMYFCASSDPTAGVRGKGADTQYFGPGTRLTVL.